The present T cell receptor beta chain was sequenced within a study of blood T cells in healthy people across ages. Study-level background: Capturing about one barcoded beta molecule per two T cells was achieved by template switching.

Each donor's blood draw was roughly 9.5 milliliters of peripheral blood. Next came a second PCR, run for roughly 6 to 11 cycles, which used a sample-barcoded 5' primer along with a J-beta primer mix. Using its own MiXCR run on the 5' RACE reads, TCRdb lists one record per CDR3 protein. This sample has approximately 770,000 distinct CDR3 sequences; roughly 60% occur once, and the top ten carry 20% to 25%. This CDR3 comprises 16 residues. Per the germline V gene, CDR1 is LGHDT and CDR2 is YNNKEL (reference sequence). The V segment lost 0 bases and the J segment 7 bases; nucleotides outside the gene matches: 7.

The TCR originated in a man aged 25 to 40 in good health. The chain recombines TRBV3-1 with TRBJ2-1; 9 bases fit TRBD2. Specimen: blood. CDR3 DNA: TGTGCCAGCAGCCAAGATGGCGGGAGGGCCGAGAATGAGCAGTTCTTC. Translation gives CASSQDGGRAENEQFF.